The 27 T cell receptor beta chains presented below share a single source sample, sequenced in a study of T cell responses to AZD1222 COVID-19 vaccine. Produced via immunoSEQ multiplex PCR; TCRdb's table is partial and in-frame only. This table has 70,000 or so clones, around 87% appearing once. Sequencing used peripheral blood, obtained on day 0 of AZD1222 vaccination. These receptors were collected from an adult in good health.

This chain joins TRBV5-5 and TRBJ1-6, with TRBD1 identical over 7 bases. Germline CDR1 reads SGHKS; CDR2 reads YYEKEE (reference sequence). The CDR3 has 15 residues. The J segment lost 7 bases and the V segment lost 4 bases, leaving 8 bases of the junction unmatched. CDR3 in amino acids: CASSTWDSLNSPLHF. CDR3 coding DNA: TGTGCCAGCAGCACCTGGGACAGTCTCAATTCACCCCTCCACTTT.

This clone was observed a single time. The CDR3 DNA reads as TGTGCCAGCAGCCACCGGGACCCCAGGGGGAATGAGCAGTTCTTC. It yields the protein CASSHRDPRGNEQFF. The V and J genes are TRBV3-1 (or the pseudogene TRBV3-2) and TRBJ2-1; 7 nucleotides line up with TRBD1. This CDR3 region has 15 residues. J lost 7 bases, V lost 3 bases, and 9 bases had no gene match. CDR1 is LGHDT and CDR2 is YNNKEL in the germline V gene (reference sequence).

This clone was seen only once. The chain joins TRBV4-1 to TRBJ1-5, with 7 bases lining up with TRBD1. Trimming removed 0 bases from V and 0 bases from J; junction bases left unmatched: 11. CDR3 length: 19 residues. Germline values: CDR1 MGHRA, CDR2 YSYEKL. CDR3 DNA sequence: TGCGCCAGCAGCCAAGAGCCCAGACAGGGAATGAGTAGCAATCAGCCCCAGCATTTT. Amino acids: CASSQEPRQGMSSNQPQHF.

In this sample, this clone turned up a few times. The rearrangement links TRBV11-2 to TRBJ2-7; maybe TRBD1 (6 bases). CDR3 size: 14 residues. Trimming took off 0 bases at V and 3 bases at J, with 9 bases between the two ends. Germline loops: CDR1 SGHAT, CDR2 FQNNGV. CDR3 in amino acids: CASSLDPGHYEQYF. The CDR3 nucleotides are TGTGCCAGCAGCTTAGATCCGGGACACTACGAGCAGTACTTC.

The chain joins TRBV28 to TRBJ1-2, with unresolved D. The V gene lost 3 bases and the J gene lost 7 bases, with 15 bases spanning the gap. This CDR3 comprises 14 residues. Germline V gene data show CDR1 as MDHEN and CDR2 as SYDVKM. The chain's CDR3 is CASSLIAASRGYTF. CDR3 in DNA: TGTGCCAGCAGTTTGATTGCAGCATCCCGTGGCTACACCTTC.

This clone has just one count. The chain uses TRBV28 and TRBJ1-1; unclear D gene. V lost 10 bases, J lost 4 bases, and 16 bases lay in between. Germline V gene lookup returns CDR1 MDHEN and CDR2 SYDVKM. The CDR3 has 13 residues. CDR3 sequence: CAISRDYSTEAFF. The CDR3, as DNA: TGTGCCATCTCAAGGGATTATAGCACTGAAGCTTTCTTT.

The genes are TRBV6-6 and TRBJ2-1; D uncertain. Germline V lookup: CDR1 MNHNY, CDR2 SVGAGI (reference sequence). Between the trimmed V and J ends, which lost 3 bases and 6 bases, there was a span of 6 bases. The CDR3 contains 12 residues. CDR3 residues: CASSYLSNEQFF. Here the CDR3 DNA reads TGTGCCAGCAGTTATCTTAGCAATGAGCAGTTCTTC.

This chain connects TRBV5-4 to TRBJ2-3, with 8 bases lining up with TRBD2. The length of the CDR3 is 16 residues. V shed 4 bases and J 2 bases; nucleotides not matched to a gene: 9. Per germline, CDR1 SGHNT and CDR2 YYREEE (reference sequence). The CDR3 here is CASSPTLAGYTDTQYF. The CDR3 bases are TGTGCCAGCAGCCCTACCCTAGCGGGTTACACAGATACGCAGTATTTT.

This clone has a handful of counts. The chain uses TRBV6-1 and TRBJ1-6, with 7 nucleotides matching TRBD1. This CDR3 comprises 15 residues. Unmatched junction bases numbered 12, after V lost 1 base and J lost 15 bases. Germline V CDR1 and CDR2: MNHNS, SASEGT. The CDR3 here is CASSEELGGGVHLHF. CDR3 DNA sequence: TGTGCCAGCAGTGAAGAGCTGGGAGGGGGCGTTCACCTCCACTTT.

This clone was seen only once. The chain carries TRBV6-1 and TRBJ1-1; D is unresolved. V was cut by 2 bases and J by 3 bases, with 7 bases left in between. The germline CDR1 and CDR2 sequences are MNHNS and SASEGT. There are 13 residues in the CDR3. DNA of the CDR3: TGTGCCAGCAGTGAACTACGTGACACTGAAGCTTTCTTT. This sequence encodes CASSELRDTEAFF.

The rearrangement joins TRBV14 to TRBJ1-1, with 7 positions matching TRBD1. The V gene's germline CDR1 is SGHDN and CDR2 FVKESK. The V and J ends lost 4 bases and 6 bases, in that order; junction bases with no gene match: 5. This CDR3 comprises 13 residues. CDR3 DNA sequence: TGTGCCAGCAGCCCCTACAGGGGTGCTGAAGCTTTCTTT. Protein: CASSPYRGAEAFF.

The DNA of the CDR3 is TGTGCCAGCAGCCAAGCCGACACTAACTATGGCTACACCTTC. Its translation: CASSQADTNYGYTF. J is TRBJ1-2 and V is TRBV4-2; no clear D. The CDR3 extends over 14 amino acids. Germline V gives CDR1 LGHNA, CDR2 YNFKEQ. Trimming shortened V by 1 base and J by 0 bases, and 6 bases separated the two germline ends.

The chain uses TRBV6-5 and TRBJ1-1; 7 nucleotides align to TRBD1. The CDR3 is made up of 13 amino acids. Unmatched junction bases numbered 3, after V lost 2 bases and J lost 6 bases. Germline-derived CDR1 and CDR2 are MNHEY and SVGAGI. The CDR3 loop is CASSYVRGAEAFF. The CDR3 DNA follows: TGTGCCAGCAGTTACGTCAGGGGGGCTGAAGCTTTCTTT.

The chain is built from TRBV30 and TRBJ1-2, with D perhaps TRBD1 (6 bases). Trimming shortened V by 5 bases and J by 5 bases, and 18 bases separated the two germline ends. CDR1 and CDR2 from the germline V gene are GTSNPN and SVGIG (reference sequence). CDR3 length: 14 residues. For the CDR3, the DNA is TGTGCCTGGGAAAAAGCGGGACACCTTTATGGCTACACCTTC. Its translation is CAWEKAGHLYGYTF.

This chain joins TRBV5-8 and TRBJ1-2, with D tentatively TRBD1 (5 bases). Trimming pared 5 bases from V and 8 bases from J, leaving 16 bases between. This CDR3 comprises 13 residues. Germline-derived CDR1 and CDR2 are SGHTS and YDEGEE. The CDR3 protein is CASRIWRQGGYTF. DNA for the CDR3: TGTGCCAGCAGAATTTGGAGGCAGGGAGGCTACACCTTC.

This clone was detected only once. The chain has TRBV4-3 and TRBJ2-3, with D possibly TRBD2 on 5 matching bases. The germline V gene has CDR1 LGHNA and CDR2 YSLEER. Between the trimmed V and J ends, which lost 2 bases and 5 bases, there was a span of 8 bases. The CDR3 is made up of 13 amino acids. This CDR3 is CASSQQLVDTQYF. The CDR3 DNA follows: TGCGCCAGCAGCCAACAACTAGTAGATACGCAGTATTTT.

The chain has TRBV11-1 and TRBJ2-2; a possible D gene is TRBD1 (6 bases). Per the germline V gene, CDR1 is SGHAT and CDR2 is FQDESV (reference sequence). The CDR3 runs to 15 residues. Between the trimmed V and J ends, which lost 5 bases and 2 bases, there was a span of 12 bases. The DNA of the CDR3 is TGTGCCAGCAGCGGAAAACAGGGAAACACCGGGGAGCTGTTTTTT. It is translated as CASSGKQGNTGELFF.

The chain combines TRBV11-3 with TRBJ2-1, with 7 bases that match TRBD2. The CDR3 sequence is 16 residues long. Germline CDR1 is SGHNT and CDR2 is YENEEA. V shed 5 bases and J 4 bases; nucleotides not matched to a gene: 11. This CDR3 is CASSREASGLYNEQFF. The CDR3 nucleotides are TGTGCCAGCAGCCGTGAGGCTAGCGGATTATACAATGAGCAGTTCTTC.

The rearrangement joins TRBV5-1 to TRBJ1-3; 8 bases map to TRBD1. V shed 2 bases, J shed 2 bases, and the junction held 3 bases outside the gene matches. Looked up from germline, CDR1 is SGHRS and CDR2 is YFSETQ. The CDR3 length is 15 residues. CDR3 DNA: TGCGCCAGCAGCTTCCAGACAGGGGCTGGAAACACCATATATTTT. Amino acid sequence: CASSFQTGAGNTIYF.

The V gene is TRBV6-5, the J gene TRBJ1-5; no clear D. V lost 6 bases and J lost 7, with 13 bases in between. CDR1 and CDR2 from the germline V gene are MNHEY and SVGAGI. The CDR3 length is 13 residues. The CDR3 reads CASSPRPGQPQHF. The CDR3, as DNA: TGTGCCAGCAGCCCCAGACCGGGACAGCCCCAGCATTTT.

The chain links TRBV7-2 to TRBJ1-5; D perhaps matches TRBD1 (5 bases). Trimming removed 1 base from V and 5 bases from J, with 9 bases in between. This CDR3 has 14 amino acids. Germline assignment: CDR1 SGHTA and CDR2 FQGNSA. CDR3 nucleotides: TGTGCCAGCAGCTTAGGCAGAGGGGATCAGCCCCAGCATTTT. Translating gives CASSLGRGDQPQHF.

The chain recombines TRBV6-5 with TRBJ2-7; 7 bases align to TRBD1. V trimming: 5 bases; J trimming: 4 bases; junction bases outside the gene matches: 2. There are 12 residues in the CDR3. Germline V lookup: CDR1 MNHEY, CDR2 SVGAGI. The DNA for the CDR3 is TGTGCCAGCAGTACACAGGGGTACGAGCAGTACTTC. Protein: CASSTQGYEQYF.

This chain joins TRBV12-3 or TRBV12-4 and TRBJ2-7; D remains unclear. Trimming pared 5 bases from V and 1 base from J, leaving 3 bases between. This CDR3 contains 11 residues. The CDR3 sequence is CASSPSYEQYF. In nucleotides, the CDR3 is TGTGCCAGCAGTCCTTCCTACGAGCAGTACTTC.

The rearrangement uses TRBV2 and TRBJ1-4, with D tentatively TRBD1 (5 bases). The CDR3 consists of 10 residues. V was trimmed by 6 bases and J by 13 bases, leaving 9 bases between them. The germline CDR1 and CDR2 sequences are SNHLY and FYNNEI. The CDR3 region has the DNA TGTGCCAGCAGCAGGACAAGACTGTTTTTT. This gives the protein CASSRTRLFF.

The chain is built from TRBV5-8 and TRBJ2-1, with 12 bases matching TRBD2. Germline CDR1 is SGHTS and CDR2 is YDEGEE. This CDR3 comprises 14 residues. The trim removed 4 bases at V and 9 bases at J, leaving 5 bases unmatched. The CDR3 sequence is CASSPWTSGTEQFF. CDR3 in DNA: TGTGCCAGCAGCCCATGGACTAGCGGGACTGAGCAGTTCTTC.

J is TRBJ1-4 and V is TRBV9; 7 positions agree with TRBD1. Trimming at V came to 2 bases and at J to 7 bases, leaving 8 bases not matched to a gene. The CDR3 length is 15 residues. Germline CDR1 SGDLS, CDR2 YYNGEE. The CDR3 here is CASSVTGEYFEKLFF. In nucleotides, the CDR3 is TGTGCCAGCAGCGTTACAGGGGAGTATTTTGAAAAACTGTTTTTT.

V usage is TRBV18 and J usage is TRBJ1-2; 7 nucleotides match TRBD1. There are 14 residues in the CDR3. Germline V lookup: CDR1 KGHSH, CDR2 LQKENI. The J segment lost 13 bases and the V segment lost 5 bases, leaving 16 bases of the junction unmatched. In nucleotides, the CDR3 is TGTGCCAGCTCATCGGACAGGAATTCTATGGCTAGCACCTTC. It specifies CASSSDRNSMASTF.